A selection of T cell receptor beta chains follows, all from one sample in a study of blood T cell repertoires in COVID-19. The data were produced by immunoSEQ multiplex PCR, yet TCRdb's version contains in-frame clones alone and is incomplete. The repertoire consists of around 65,000 clones, with approximately 79% occurring once and the leading ten covering about 20%. The sequencing input was peripheral blood. The source is an elderly woman with active or convalescent COVID-19. Both conserved end residues are part of each CDR3. The order of the fields is J gene, V gene, D gene, clone size, CDR3 protein, CDR3 DNA. D genes are given only for firm matches. Part of the rows lack a size; the others show once, few, many or a class for expanded clones.

j_gene: TRBJ2-1
v_gene: TRBV7-2
d_gene: TRBD1
abundance: NA
CDR3aa: CASSLEGDRGWNNEQFF
CDR3nt: TGTGCCAGCAGCTTAGAGGGGGACAGGGGTTGGAACAATGAGCAGTTCTTC

j_gene: TRBJ2-1
v_gene: TRBV6-5
d_gene: NA
abundance: few
CDR3aa: CASSSRGSYNEQFF
CDR3nt: TGTGCCAGCAGTAGCAGGGGCTCCTACAATGAGCAGTTCTTC

j_gene: TRBJ1-3
v_gene: TRBV5-1
d_gene: TRBD1
abundance: NA
CDR3aa: CASSSGQGAIGNTIYF
CDR3nt: TGCGCCAGCAGCTCGGGACAGGGGGCGATTGGAAACACCATATATTTT

j_gene: TRBJ2-5
v_gene: TRBV2
d_gene: TRBD2
abundance: NA
CDR3aa: CASSEGTSPYF
CDR3nt: TGTGCCAGCAGTGAGGGGACTAGCCCGTACTTC

j_gene: TRBJ1-2
v_gene: TRBV4-1
d_gene: TRBD1
abundance: NA
CDR3aa: CASSPTFTGETGYTF
CDR3nt: TGCGCCAGCAGCCCGACCTTTACAGGGGAGACTGGCTACACCTTC

j_gene: TRBJ2-1
v_gene: TRBV3-1/TRBV3-2
d_gene: NA
abundance: NA
CDR3aa: CASSQERGSGARSYNEQFF
CDR3nt: TGTGCCAGCAGCCAAGAAAGAGGATCAGGGGCCCGTTCCTACAATGAGCAGTTCTTC

j_gene: TRBJ1-6
v_gene: TRBV9
d_gene: NA
abundance: once
CDR3aa: CASSSHGGNSPLHF
CDR3nt: TGTGCCAGCAGCTCTCATGGGGGGAATTCACCCCTCCACTTT

j_gene: TRBJ2-7
v_gene: TRBV11-2
d_gene: NA
abundance: once
CDR3aa: CASSLAGGTLVYSYEQYF
CDR3nt: TGTGCCAGCAGCTTAGCAGGGGGGACGTTAGTATACTCCTACGAGCAGTACTTC

j_gene: TRBJ1-2
v_gene: TRBV19
d_gene: TRBD1
abundance: once
CDR3aa: CASSIGSGQGADGYTF
CDR3nt: TGTGCCAGTAGTATAGGTTCCGGACAGGGGGCGGATGGCTACACCTTC

j_gene: TRBJ1-3
v_gene: TRBV10-3
d_gene: TRBD1
abundance: NA
CDR3aa: CAISAGTVSSGNTIYF
CDR3nt: TGTGCCATCAGTGCCGGGACAGTGTCCTCTGGAAACACCATATATTTT

j_gene: TRBJ2-3
v_gene: TRBV2
d_gene: NA
abundance: NA
CDR3aa: CASTRTEGTDTQYF
CDR3nt: TGTGCCAGCACGCGGACAGAGGGGACAGATACGCAGTATTTT

j_gene: TRBJ1-1
v_gene: TRBV19
d_gene: NA
abundance: NA
CDR3aa: CASSIPGGSTEAFF
CDR3nt: TGTGCCAGTAGTATTCCAGGCGGGAGCACTGAAGCTTTCTTT

j_gene: TRBJ1-5
v_gene: TRBV24-1
d_gene: NA
abundance: NA
CDR3aa: CATSDGTRVHF
CDR3nt: TGTGCCACCAGTGATGGGACAAGGGTGCATTTT

j_gene: TRBJ1-1
v_gene: TRBV18
d_gene: NA
abundance: NA
CDR3aa: CASSPPGGGRAEAFF
CDR3nt: TGTGCCAGCTCACCTCCGGGGGGCGGTAGGGCTGAAGCTTTCTTT

j_gene: TRBJ1-1
v_gene: TRBV9
d_gene: TRBD1
abundance: NA
CDR3aa: CASSASTGGSFWNTEAFF
CDR3nt: TGTGCCAGCAGCGCATCCACAGGGGGCTCTTTCTGGAACACTGAAGCTTTCTTT

j_gene: TRBJ2-2
v_gene: TRBV2
d_gene: NA
abundance: few
CDR3aa: CASSLRDSLTELFF
CDR3nt: TGTGCCAGCAGTCTTCGGGACTCCCTCACGGAGCTGTTTTTT

j_gene: TRBJ1-3
v_gene: TRBV5-1
d_gene: NA
abundance: once
CDR3aa: CASSLWQGTGISGNTIYF
CDR3nt: TGCGCCAGCAGCTTGTGGCAGGGGACCGGTATCTCTGGAAACACCATATATTTT

j_gene: TRBJ2-1
v_gene: TRBV10-3
d_gene: TRBD2
abundance: NA
CDR3aa: CAISSPGLAGFNEQFF
CDR3nt: TGTGCCATCAGTTCTCCGGGACTAGCGGGGTTTAATGAGCAGTTCTTC

j_gene: TRBJ1-1
v_gene: TRBV19
d_gene: NA
abundance: NA
CDR3aa: CASSRGQLSEAFF
CDR3nt: TGTGCCAGTAGTCGCGGACAACTCTCTGAAGCTTTCTTT

j_gene: TRBJ2-2
v_gene: TRBV5-4
d_gene: NA
abundance: NA
CDR3aa: CASSSYITGELFF
CDR3nt: TGTGCCAGCAGCTCTTACATAACCGGGGAGCTGTTTTTT

j_gene: TRBJ2-1
v_gene: TRBV4-1
d_gene: TRBD2
abundance: NA
CDR3aa: CASSPRTSGGLHNEQFF
CDR3nt: TGCGCCAGCAGCCCCCGGACTAGCGGGGGGTTACACAATGAGCAGTTCTTC

j_gene: TRBJ1-2
v_gene: TRBV2
d_gene: TRBD1
abundance: few
CDR3aa: CASRRQGTSYGYTF
CDR3nt: TGTGCCAGCAGAAGACAGGGAACGTCCTATGGCTACACCTTC

j_gene: TRBJ2-5
v_gene: TRBV4-2
d_gene: TRBD2
abundance: NA
CDR3aa: CASSQDDPGGVETQYF
CDR3nt: TGTGCCAGCAGCCAAGATGATCCGGGGGGGGTCGAGACCCAGTACTTC

j_gene: TRBJ1-3
v_gene: TRBV2
d_gene: TRBD1
abundance: NA
CDR3aa: CASSMTGPGNTIYF
CDR3nt: TGTGCCAGCAGTATGACAGGGCCTGGAAACACCATATATTTT

j_gene: TRBJ2-1
v_gene: TRBV9
d_gene: NA
abundance: NA
CDR3aa: CASSPRVLGRSSYNEQFF
CDR3nt: TGTGCCAGCAGCCCCCGGGTGTTGGGGCGAAGCTCCTACAATGAGCAGTTCTTC

j_gene: TRBJ1-2
v_gene: TRBV4-1
d_gene: TRBD1
abundance: once
CDR3aa: CASSLESPTQGNYGYTF
CDR3nt: TGCGCCAGCAGCTTAGAAAGCCCCACACAGGGGAACTATGGCTACACCTTC

j_gene: TRBJ1-2
v_gene: TRBV2
d_gene: TRBD1
abundance: once
CDR3aa: CASNRGQGLGYTF
CDR3nt: TGTGCCAGCAACCGGGGACAGGGGCTTGGCTACACCTTC

j_gene: TRBJ1-5
v_gene: TRBV12-5
d_gene: NA
abundance: few
CDR3aa: CASGLARTAGLNQPQHF
CDR3nt: TGTGCTAGTGGTTTGGCGCGGACAGCTGGTCTCAATCAGCCCCAGCATTTT

j_gene: TRBJ1-5
v_gene: TRBV5-1
d_gene: NA
abundance: NA
CDR3aa: CASSLSGYGGPQHF
CDR3nt: TGCGCCAGCAGCTTGTCCGGTTATGGCGGTCCCCAGCATTTT

j_gene: TRBJ1-5
v_gene: TRBV6-5
d_gene: TRBD1
abundance: once
CDR3aa: CASTQGVAGNQPQHF
CDR3nt: TGTGCCAGCACGCAGGGGGTTGCAGGAAATCAGCCCCAGCATTTT

j_gene: TRBJ2-7
v_gene: TRBV27
d_gene: NA
abundance: NA
CDR3aa: CASSLRGDRVENEQYF
CDR3nt: TGTGCCAGCAGTTTGCGGGGGGACAGGGTCGAGAACGAGCAGTACTTC

j_gene: TRBJ1-1
v_gene: TRBV7-8
d_gene: TRBD1
abundance: NA
CDR3aa: CASSLDPWTGTNTEAFF
CDR3nt: TGTGCCAGCAGCTTAGATCCCTGGACAGGGACGAACACTGAAGCTTTCTTT

j_gene: TRBJ2-5
v_gene: TRBV19
d_gene: TRBD1
abundance: NA
CDR3aa: CASTPTGSETQYF
CDR3nt: TGTGCCAGTACCCCGACAGGGTCAGAGACCCAGTACTTC

j_gene: TRBJ1-2
v_gene: TRBV6-1
d_gene: NA
abundance: NA
CDR3aa: CASSEAPSEVSGYTF
CDR3nt: TGTGCCAGCAGTGAAGCGCCTTCGGAGGTTAGTGGCTACACCTTC

j_gene: TRBJ1-2
v_gene: TRBV18
d_gene: TRBD1
abundance: once
CDR3aa: CASSGQGINYGYTF
CDR3nt: TGTGCCAGCTCGGGACAGGGGATTAACTATGGCTACACCTTC

j_gene: TRBJ1-1
v_gene: TRBV5-5
d_gene: NA
abundance: few
CDR3aa: CASSYSGPRNTEAFF
CDR3nt: TGTGCCAGCAGCTATTCAGGGCCGCGGAACACTGAAGCTTTCTTT

j_gene: TRBJ2-3
v_gene: TRBV5-1
d_gene: NA
abundance: NA
CDR3aa: CASSLGRRDTQYF
CDR3nt: TGCGCCAGCAGCTTGGGCAGAAGAGATACGCAGTATTTT

j_gene: TRBJ1-2
v_gene: TRBV7-8
d_gene: NA
abundance: once
CDR3aa: CASSQGGGWASYGYTF
CDR3nt: TGTGCCAGCAGCCAAGGGGGGGGCTGGGCCTCCTATGGCTACACCTTC

j_gene: TRBJ2-5
v_gene: TRBV7-7
d_gene: TRBD2
abundance: NA
CDR3aa: CASSQGTSGETQYF
CDR3nt: TGTGCCAGCAGCCAAGGGACTAGTGGTGAGACCCAGTACTTC

j_gene: TRBJ1-2
v_gene: TRBV7-9
d_gene: TRBD1
abundance: few
CDR3aa: CASSLDRGPYGYTF
CDR3nt: TGTGCCAGCAGCTTAGACAGGGGGCCCTATGGCTACACCTTC

j_gene: TRBJ1-4
v_gene: TRBV7-8
d_gene: NA
abundance: NA
CDR3aa: CASSFIEGGNEKLFF
CDR3nt: TGTGCCAGCAGCTTTATAGAGGGAGGGAATGAAAAACTGTTTTTT

j_gene: TRBJ1-2
v_gene: TRBV6-1
d_gene: TRBD1
abundance: NA
CDR3aa: CASSEEGLTGSGYTF
CDR3nt: TGTGCCAGCAGTGAAGAAGGCCTGACAGGGTCTGGCTACACCTTC

j_gene: TRBJ2-2
v_gene: TRBV7-3
d_gene: TRBD1
abundance: NA
CDR3aa: CASSSPGQGSNTGELFF
CDR3nt: TGTGCCAGCAGCTCCCCGGGACAGGGCTCGAACACCGGGGAGCTGTTTTTT

j_gene: TRBJ2-5
v_gene: TRBV20-1
d_gene: TRBD1
abundance: NA
CDR3aa: CSASEGAQETQYF
CDR3nt: TGCAGTGCTAGTGAGGGGGCTCAAGAGACCCAGTACTTC

j_gene: TRBJ1-6
v_gene: TRBV6-5
d_gene: NA
abundance: NA
CDR3aa: CASRRSYNSPLHF
CDR3nt: TGTGCCAGCAGACGGTCCTATAATTCACCCCTCCACTTT

j_gene: TRBJ2-5
v_gene: TRBV5-4
d_gene: NA
abundance: NA
CDR3aa: CASSPGLLLKTQYF
CDR3nt: TGTGCCAGCAGCCCGGGACTCCTCCTCAAGACCCAGTACTTC

j_gene: TRBJ1-2
v_gene: TRBV6-5
d_gene: TRBD1
abundance: NA
CDR3aa: CASSYNRGVGGYTF
CDR3nt: TGTGCCAGCAGTTACAACAGGGGGGTCGGCGGCTACACCTTC

j_gene: TRBJ1-5
v_gene: TRBV24-1
d_gene: TRBD1
abundance: few
CDR3aa: CATSDGGGVQPQHF
CDR3nt: TGTGCCACCAGTGATGGAGGGGGCGTTCAGCCCCAGCATTTT

j_gene: TRBJ1-2
v_gene: TRBV6-5
d_gene: TRBD1
abundance: NA
CDR3aa: CASSLQGVGGYTF
CDR3nt: TGTGCCAGCAGCTTACAGGGGGTCGGTGGCTACACCTTC

j_gene: TRBJ1-1
v_gene: TRBV11-3
d_gene: NA
abundance: NA
CDR3aa: CASSLGGFVTEAFF
CDR3nt: TGTGCCAGCAGCTTAGGGGGCTTTGTTACTGAAGCTTTCTTT

j_gene: TRBJ1-1
v_gene: TRBV5-1
d_gene: TRBD1
abundance: NA
CDR3aa: CASSRADRAEAFF
CDR3nt: TGCGCCAGCAGCCGCGCGGACAGGGCTGAAGCTTTCTTT

j_gene: TRBJ1-4
v_gene: TRBV6-1
d_gene: NA
abundance: NA
CDR3aa: CASSEALRGGEKLFF
CDR3nt: TGTGCCAGCAGTGAGGCCCTGAGGGGAGGTGAAAAACTGTTTTTT

j_gene: TRBJ1-3
v_gene: TRBV21-1
d_gene: NA
abundance: few
CDR3aa: CASTPLGSGNTIYF
CDR3nt: TGTGCCAGCACCCCCCTAGGCTCTGGAAACACCATATATTTT

j_gene: TRBJ1-1
v_gene: TRBV4-1
d_gene: NA
abundance: medium-sized
CDR3aa: CASSQTVLQGNTEAFF
CDR3nt: TGCGCCAGCAGCCAAACAGTCTTACAGGGGAACACTGAAGCTTTCTTT

j_gene: TRBJ1-4
v_gene: TRBV7-6
d_gene: NA
abundance: NA
CDR3aa: CASSSQPGDEKLFF
CDR3nt: TGTGCCAGCAGCTCCCAGCCGGGGGATGAAAAACTGTTTTTT